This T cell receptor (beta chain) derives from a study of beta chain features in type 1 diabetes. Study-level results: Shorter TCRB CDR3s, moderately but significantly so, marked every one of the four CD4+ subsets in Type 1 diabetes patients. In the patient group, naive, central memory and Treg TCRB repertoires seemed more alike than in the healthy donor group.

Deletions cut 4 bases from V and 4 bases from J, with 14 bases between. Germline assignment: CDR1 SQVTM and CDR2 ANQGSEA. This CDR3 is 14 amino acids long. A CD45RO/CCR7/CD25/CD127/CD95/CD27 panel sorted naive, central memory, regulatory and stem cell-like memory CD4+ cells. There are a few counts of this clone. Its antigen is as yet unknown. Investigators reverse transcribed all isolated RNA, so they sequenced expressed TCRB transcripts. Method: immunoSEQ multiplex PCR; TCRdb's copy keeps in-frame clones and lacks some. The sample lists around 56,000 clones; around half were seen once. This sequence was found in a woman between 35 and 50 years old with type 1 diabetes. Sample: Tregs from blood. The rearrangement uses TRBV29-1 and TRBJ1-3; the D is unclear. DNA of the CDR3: TGCAGCGTTGCGGGGATCAGCCTAGGAAACACCATATATTTT. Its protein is CSVAGISLGNTIYF.